The clone carrying this TCR beta chain was observed many times. The lymph nodes were axillary draining lymph nodes from breast cancer patients. This entry belongs to a study of breast tumors, draining lymph nodes, adjacent tissues. TCRdb passed the multiplex PCR reads through MiXCR, listing each CDR3 protein once. The sample includes over 200,000 distinct CDR3 sequences, around 32% seen only once; the top ten take about 1.4%. This clonotype was sampled from a female donor with breast cancer. Some clones in this sample may be carry-over from other donors' samples. Sequencing was performed on axillary lymph node tissue.

The CDR3 coding sequence is TGCAGTGCTAGCGGTACCCCGGCCAAAAACATTCAGTACTTC. This translates into CSASGTPAKNIQYF. The J gene is TRBJ2-4, the V gene TRBV20-1; no firm D call. Germline assignment: CDR1 DFQATT and CDR2 SNEGSKA (reference sequence). CDR3 length: 14 residues. Trimming stripped 3 bases from V and 1 base from J, with 10 bases between.